Below, 22 T cell receptor beta chains from the same sample are listed, as sequenced in a study of blood T cell repertoires in COVID-19. Sequencing was performed with immunoSEQ multiplex PCR; in TCRdb, only in-frame clones are kept and a portion is missing. The sample lists around 60,000 clones, 70% to 90% occurring once. The sequenced material came from peripheral blood. These receptors came from an older woman with active COVID-19.

DNA of the CDR3: TGTGCCAGCAGTAAAACTAGCGGGGCAAGCTCCTACGAGCAGTACTTC. Translated: CASSKTSGASSYEQYF. The chain is built from TRBV2 and TRBJ2-7; 10 nucleotides align to TRBD2. Germline V gene sequence: CDR1 SNHLY, CDR2 FYNNEI. V lost 5 bases and J lost 0; bases outside the gene matches: 7. The CDR3 is made up of 16 amino acids.

The V call is TRBV3-1 (or the pseudogene TRBV3-2), the J call TRBJ2-5; no clear D. CDR3 size: 13 residues. The V end lost 4 bases, the J end lost 3 bases, and 9 bases lay between the germline ends. Germline lookup yields CDR1 LGHDT and CDR2 YNNKEL (reference sequence). CDR3 in DNA: TGTGCCAGCAGCCGCGCGGCGAAAGAGACCCAGTACTTC. Its protein product is CASSRAAKETQYF.

This rearrangement joins TRBV5-1 to TRBJ1-3, with D tentatively TRBD1 (5 bases). V lost 2 bases to trimming and J lost 1 base, with 13 bases between them. CDR1 is SGHRS, CDR2 YFSETQ, per germline. The CDR3 contains 16 residues. The CDR3 here is CASSFGGAGSGNTIYF. DNA of the CDR3: TGCGCCAGCAGCTTCGGGGGAGCGGGGTCTGGAAACACCATATATTTT.

J is TRBJ1-6 and V is TRBV7-9, with unresolved D. The germline V gene encodes CDR1 SEHNR and CDR2 FQNEAQ (reference sequence). The CDR3 has 15 residues. V lost 3 bases to trimming and J lost 5 bases, with 11 bases between them. The CDR3 nucleotides read TGTGCCAGCAGCTTGGGAGTTGGAAATAATTCACCCCTCCACTTT. Protein: CASSLGVGNNSPLHF.

V is TRBV7-3 and J is TRBJ1-2; 9 bases are shared with TRBD1. This CDR3 is 14 amino acids long. The trim removed 5 bases at V and 8 bases at J, leaving 9 bases unmatched. Germline V gene sequence: CDR1 SGHTA, CDR2 FQGTGA. The DNA of the CDR3 is TGTGCCAGCAGCGATCCCGGGACAGGGAAAGGCTACACCTTC. Translating it yields CASSDPGTGKGYTF. The whole variable domain, filled in from reference TRBV7-3 and TRBJ1-2, reads GAGVSQTPSNKVTEKGKYVELRCDPISGHTALYWYRQSLGQGPEFLIYFQGTGAADDSGLPNDRFFAVRPEGSVSTLKIQRTERGDSAVYLCASSDPGTGKGYTFGSGTRLTVV.

The chain links TRBV5-1 to TRBJ2-2, with TRBD2 matching over 8 bases. CDR1 and CDR2 (germline): SGHRS, YFSETQ. The CDR3 has 19 residues. Germline trimming cut 4 bases from V and 6 bases from J; bases unmatched to any gene: 20. The CDR3 region is CASSPGLGRTRRSAGELFF. In DNA, the CDR3 is TGCGCCAGCAGCCCGGGACTAGGAAGAACAAGGAGATCGGCCGGGGAGCTGTTTTTT.

The rearrangement joins TRBV6-2 or TRBV6-3 to TRBJ1-6; 7 nucleotides match TRBD1. Germline V gene data show CDR1 as MNHEY and CDR2 as SVGEGT. J gave up 7 bases and V 2 bases, and 5 bases lay outside the gene matches. The CDR3 length is 15 residues. The chain's CDR3 is CASSYRRDRNSPLHF. CDR3 bases: TGTGCCAGCAGTTACCGCCGGGACAGAAATTCACCCCTCCACTTT.

The V call is TRBV3-1 (or the pseudogene TRBV3-2), the J call TRBJ1-1; D unclear. CDR1 LGHDT and CDR2 YNNKEL come from the germline V gene (reference sequence). The CDR3 has 14 residues. V lost 4 bases, J lost 4 bases, and 13 bases lay in between. CDR3 bases: TGTGCCAGCAGCCCCTATACGGGGTTCACTGAAGCTTTCTTT. This codes for CASSPYTGFTEAFF.

In DNA form, the CDR3 reads TGTGCCAGCCAACAGAAGTTTTCGTACAATGAGCAGTTCTTC. Its protein is CASQQKFSYNEQFF. This chain joins TRBV7-6 and TRBJ2-1; no firm D call. Germline lookup yields CDR1 SGHVS and CDR2 FNYEAQ. V gave up 8 bases and J gave up 4 bases, with 15 bases separating them. The CDR3 sequence is 14 residues long. The full variable domain, in which reference TRBV7-6 and TRBJ2-1 provide the parts outside the CDR3, is GAGVSQSPRYKVTKRGQDVALRCDPISGHVSLYWYRQALGQGPEFLTYFNYEAQQDKSGLPNDRFSAERPEGSISTLTIQRTEQRDSAMYRCASQQKFSYNEQFFGPGTRLTVL.

The chain uses TRBV27 and TRBJ1-1, with D perhaps matching TRBD1 (5 bases). The CDR3 covers 15 residues. Trimming took off 2 bases at V and 1 base at J, with 11 bases between the two ends. Germline V gene lookup returns CDR1 MNHEY and CDR2 SMNVEV (reference sequence). DNA of the CDR3: TGTGCCAGCAGTTTAGGCCGCAGGGAGAACACTGAAGCTTTCTTT. This translates into CASSLGRRENTEAFF.

The rearrangement links TRBV30 to TRBJ2-7, with TRBD1 matching over 8 bases. CDR1 and CDR2 (germline): GTSNPN, SVGIG (reference sequence). The CDR3 runs to 14 residues. Trimming removed 5 bases from V and 5 bases from J; junction bases left unmatched: 11. The CDR3 sequence: CAWRRRQGSHEQYF. The DNA of the CDR3 is TGTGCCTGGCGACGACGACAGGGGAGCCACGAGCAGTACTTC.

The chain links TRBV9 to TRBJ1-2; TRBD1 matches at 7 bases. This CDR3 is 17 amino acids long. V gave up 3 bases and J gave up 1 base; unmatched junction bases: 12. Germline V CDR1 and CDR2: SGDLS, YYNGEE. The CDR3 sequence: CASSAPGGATINYGYTF. CDR3 bases: TGTGCCAGCAGCGCGCCAGGGGGAGCCACTATTAACTATGGCTACACCTTC.

This chain's CDR3 is CASDRGEETDTQYF. The CDR3 region has the DNA TGCGCCAGCGACAGGGGAGAAGAGACAGATACGCAGTATTTT. This chain uses TRBV5-1 with TRBJ2-3; TRBD1 matches 8 bases. The CDR3 spans 14 residues. J lost 3 bases, V lost 7 bases, and 7 bases had no gene match. Germline V gene data show CDR1 as SGHRS and CDR2 as YFSETQ.

V and J are TRBV21-1 and TRBJ2-1; the D segment call TRBD2 is taken from the table without a DNA check. TRBV21-1 is flagged as a pseudogene. CDR3 length: 14 residues. The CDR3 loop is CASSKRRSYNEQFF. The CDR3 coding sequence is TGTGCCAGCAGCAAGAGGAGAAGCTACAATGAGCAGTTCTTC.

The V call is TRBV27, the J call TRBJ2-7; no firm D call. V dropped 3 bases and J dropped 0 bases, with 15 bases sitting between them. Germline loops: CDR1 MNHEY, CDR2 SMNVEV (reference sequence). CDR3 size: 16 residues. The DNA for the CDR3 is TGTGCCAGCAGTTTGGGCCCTGGGCCGCTCTCCTACGAGCAGTACTTC. It yields the protein CASSLGPGPLSYEQYF.

The rearrangement uses TRBV6-5 and TRBJ1-2, with 10 bases matching TRBD1. J lost 8 bases, V lost 6 bases, and 9 bases had no gene match. The germline V gene encodes CDR1 MNHEY and CDR2 SVGAGI. The CDR3 is 14 residues long. CDR3 in DNA: TGTGCCAGCAGGCGAGCCGGGACAGGGGACGGCTACACCTTC. It codes for CASRRAGTGDGYTF.

This rearrangement joins TRBV7-9 to TRBJ2-3, with D perhaps TRBD1 (6 bases). Per germline, CDR1 SEHNR and CDR2 FQNEAQ (reference sequence). Trimming took off 4 bases at V and 3 bases at J, with 14 bases between the two ends. This CDR3 is 15 amino acids long. The CDR3 loop is CASSSRGFATDTQYF. The CDR3 DNA reads TGTGCCAGCAGCTCCAGGGGTTTCGCGACAGATACGCAGTATTTT.

This clone appeared once. The V and J genes are TRBV9 and TRBJ1-5, with D possibly being TRBD1 (5 bases). The germline V and J ends were trimmed by 0 bases and 6 bases, with 16 bases remaining between them. The CDR3 has 16 amino acids. Germline V gene data show CDR1 as SGDLS and CDR2 as YYNGEE. CDR3 region: CASSVGDLGGAQPQHF. CDR3 coding DNA: TGTGCCAGCAGCGTAGGGGATTTAGGAGGGGCTCAGCCCCAGCATTTT.

The chain's CDR3 is CASSYGGGFEAFF. The DNA of the CDR3 is TGTGCCAGCAGTTACGGGGGGGGGTTTGAAGCTTTCTTT. V is TRBV6-6 and J is TRBJ1-1, with D perhaps matching TRBD1 (5 bases). This CDR3 region has 13 residues. V was clipped by 2 bases and J by 7 bases, with 11 bases between them. Per germline, CDR1 MNHNY and CDR2 SVGAGI (reference sequence).

The chain links TRBV14 to TRBJ2-3, with D uncertain. The length of the CDR3 is 14 residues. V was trimmed by 0 bases and J by 2 bases, leaving 6 bases between them. CDR1 and CDR2 from the germline V gene are SGHDN and FVKESK. CDR3 in DNA: TGTGCCAGCAGCCAAGACTGGGCCACAGATACGCAGTATTTT. Protein: CASSQDWATDTQYF.

V gene TRBV5-1 combines with J gene TRBJ2-5, with D unclear. CDR3 length: 14 residues. Trimming cost V 0 bases and J 1 base, with 7 bases left between them. CDR1 is SGHRS, CDR2 YFSETQ, per germline. This CDR3 is CASSLGHSQETQYF. CDR3 in DNA: TGCGCCAGCAGCTTGGGACATTCCCAAGAGACCCAGTACTTC.

The J gene is TRBJ2-3, the V gene TRBV7-9; 8 nucleotides line up with TRBD2. The CDR3 has 16 amino acids. V lost 5 bases to trimming and J lost 5 bases; unmatched junction nucleotides: 12. Germline V gene lookup returns CDR1 SEHNR and CDR2 FQNEAQ (reference sequence). CDR3 amino acids: CASSPLAGGRIDTQYF. CDR3 sequence (DNA): TGTGCCAGCAGCCCCCTCGCGGGGGGAAGAATAGATACGCAGTATTTT.